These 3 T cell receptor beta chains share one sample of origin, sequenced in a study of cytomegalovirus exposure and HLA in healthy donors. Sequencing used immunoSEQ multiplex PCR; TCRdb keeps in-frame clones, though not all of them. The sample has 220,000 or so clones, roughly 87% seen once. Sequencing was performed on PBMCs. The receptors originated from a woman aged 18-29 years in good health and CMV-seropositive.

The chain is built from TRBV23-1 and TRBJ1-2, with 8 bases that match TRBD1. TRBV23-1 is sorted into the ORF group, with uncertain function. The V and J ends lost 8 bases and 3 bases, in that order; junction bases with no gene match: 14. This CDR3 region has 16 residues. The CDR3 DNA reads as TGCGCCAGCGGCCCCAGGGGGCTGGGTGTTCACTATGGCTACACCTTC. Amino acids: CASGPRGLGVHYGYTF.

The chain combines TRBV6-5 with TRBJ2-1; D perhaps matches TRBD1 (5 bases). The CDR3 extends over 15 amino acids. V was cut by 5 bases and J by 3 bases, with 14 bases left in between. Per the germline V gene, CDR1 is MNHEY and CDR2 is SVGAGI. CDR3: CASSLGVSGYNEQFF. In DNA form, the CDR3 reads TGTGCCAGCAGTCTAGGGGTATCCGGCTACAATGAGCAGTTCTTC.

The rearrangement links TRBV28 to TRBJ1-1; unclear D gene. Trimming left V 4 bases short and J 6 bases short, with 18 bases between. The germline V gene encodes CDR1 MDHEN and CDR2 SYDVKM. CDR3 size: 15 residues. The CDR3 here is CASSSTGLEGAEAFF. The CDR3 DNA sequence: TGTGCCAGCAGTTCTACCGGACTAGAGGGAGCTGAAGCTTTCTTT.